Sequencing of this T cell receptor (beta chain) was carried out in a study of shared clonotypes between healthy human individuals. Sequencing used immunoSEQ multiplex PCR; TCRdb keeps in-frame clones, though not all of them. The sample records about 2.2 million clones, approximately 92% being singletons. Naive-designated CD8 cells lacked CD45RO, were positively enriched for CCR7, and omitted terminally differentiated effector memory CD45RA+ cells. The length of the CDR3 is 16 residues. Germline trimming cut 3 bases from V and 2 bases from J; bases unmatched to any gene: 10. Germline loops: CDR1 LNHNV, CDR2 YYDKDF (reference sequence).

Material: naive CD8+ T cells from PBMCs. The origin of this receptor is a man aged 18-30 years in good health. Some clones in this sample may be carry-over from other donors' samples. V and J are TRBV15 and TRBJ2-7, with TRBD1 matching 7 bases. The CDR3 sequence: CATSSESGTDPYEQYF. The CDR3 DNA reads TGTGCCACCAGCAGTGAATCCGGGACAGATCCCTACGAGCAGTACTTC.